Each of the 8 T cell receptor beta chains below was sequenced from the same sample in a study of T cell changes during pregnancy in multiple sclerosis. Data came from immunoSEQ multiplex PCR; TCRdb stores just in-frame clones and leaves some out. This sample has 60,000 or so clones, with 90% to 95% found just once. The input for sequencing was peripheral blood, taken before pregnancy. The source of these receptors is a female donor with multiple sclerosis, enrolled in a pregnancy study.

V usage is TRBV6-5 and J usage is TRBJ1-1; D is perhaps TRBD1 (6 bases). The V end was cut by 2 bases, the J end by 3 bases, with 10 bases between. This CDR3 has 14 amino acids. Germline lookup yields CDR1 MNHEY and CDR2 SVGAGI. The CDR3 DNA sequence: TGTGCCAGCAGTTACAGGGACACCTACACTGAAGCTTTCTTT. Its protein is CASSYRDTYTEAFF.

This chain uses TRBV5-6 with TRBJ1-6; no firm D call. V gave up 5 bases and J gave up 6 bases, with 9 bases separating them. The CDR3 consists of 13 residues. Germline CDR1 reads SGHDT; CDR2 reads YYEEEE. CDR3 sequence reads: CASSPQTNSPLHF. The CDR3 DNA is TGTGCCAGCAGTCCACAGACTAATTCACCCCTCCACTTT.

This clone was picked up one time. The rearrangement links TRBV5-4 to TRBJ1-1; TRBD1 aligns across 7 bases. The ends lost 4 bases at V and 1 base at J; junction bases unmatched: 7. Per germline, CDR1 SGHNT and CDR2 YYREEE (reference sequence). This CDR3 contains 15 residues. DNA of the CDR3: TGTGCCAGCAGCCAAGAGGGACAGACGAACACTGAAGCTTTCTTT. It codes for CASSQEGQTNTEAFF.

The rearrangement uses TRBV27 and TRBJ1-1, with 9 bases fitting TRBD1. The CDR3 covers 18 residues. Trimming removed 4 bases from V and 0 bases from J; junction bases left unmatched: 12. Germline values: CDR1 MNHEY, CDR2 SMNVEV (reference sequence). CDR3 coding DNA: TGTGCCAGCAGTTCCCATCCGGGCCGACAGGGGGTGAACACTGAAGCTTTCTTT. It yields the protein CASSSHPGRQGVNTEAFF.

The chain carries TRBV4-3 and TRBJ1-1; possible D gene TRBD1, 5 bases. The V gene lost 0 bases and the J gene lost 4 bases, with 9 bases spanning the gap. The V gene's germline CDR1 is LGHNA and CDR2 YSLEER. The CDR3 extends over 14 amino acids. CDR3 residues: CASSQDGGATEAFF. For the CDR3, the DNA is TGCGCCAGCAGCCAAGATGGAGGGGCCACTGAAGCTTTCTTT.

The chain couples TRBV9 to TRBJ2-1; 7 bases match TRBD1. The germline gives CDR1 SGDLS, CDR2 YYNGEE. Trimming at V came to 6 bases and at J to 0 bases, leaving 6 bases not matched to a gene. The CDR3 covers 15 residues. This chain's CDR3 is CASTSGGSSYNEQFF. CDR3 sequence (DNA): TGTGCCAGCACCTCAGGGGGTAGCTCCTACAATGAGCAGTTCTTC.

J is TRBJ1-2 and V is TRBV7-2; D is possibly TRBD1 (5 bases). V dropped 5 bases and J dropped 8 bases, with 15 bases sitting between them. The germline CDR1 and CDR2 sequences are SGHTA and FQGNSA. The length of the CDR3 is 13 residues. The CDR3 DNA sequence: TGTGCCAGCAGCCGCGGGACTGTCCAAGGCTACACCTTC. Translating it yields CASSRGTVQGYTF.

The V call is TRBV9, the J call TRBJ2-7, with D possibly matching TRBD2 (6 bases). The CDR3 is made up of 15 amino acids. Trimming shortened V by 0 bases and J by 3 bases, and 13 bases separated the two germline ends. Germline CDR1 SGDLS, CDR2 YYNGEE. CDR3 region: CASSVGGGDHYEQYF. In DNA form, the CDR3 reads TGTGCCAGCAGCGTAGGGGGAGGAGACCACTACGAGCAGTACTTC.